Described below is a single T cell receptor beta chain sequence and its context. The data were obtained in a study of blood T cell repertoires in COVID-19. At the level of the study: The origin of the acute and convalescent COVID-19 samples was the United States, Italy and Spain.

This CDR3 contains 13 residues. Deletions cut 4 bases from V and 7 bases from J, with 13 bases between. CDR1 MNHEY and CDR2 SVGEGT come from the germline V gene. Original methodology: It was from reference gene primer amplification that nucleated cell counts were estimated. Clones were sequenced by immunoSEQ multiplex PCR, and TCRdb holds only the in-frame ones, with some missing. The DNA was the basis for D and trimming; V, J and clone size are from that table. Counted here are fewer than 200,000 clones, around four fifths occurring once; the ten biggest clones make up 9.1%. This clonotype was sampled from a woman aged 80 or over with active or convalescent COVID-19. Source material: peripheral blood. The chain recombines TRBV6-2 or TRBV6-3 with TRBJ1-1; D is undetermined. Here the CDR3 DNA reads TGTGCCAGCAGTTCGGTCGGTAGTAGTGAAGCTTTCTTT. It translates to CASSSVGSSEAFF.